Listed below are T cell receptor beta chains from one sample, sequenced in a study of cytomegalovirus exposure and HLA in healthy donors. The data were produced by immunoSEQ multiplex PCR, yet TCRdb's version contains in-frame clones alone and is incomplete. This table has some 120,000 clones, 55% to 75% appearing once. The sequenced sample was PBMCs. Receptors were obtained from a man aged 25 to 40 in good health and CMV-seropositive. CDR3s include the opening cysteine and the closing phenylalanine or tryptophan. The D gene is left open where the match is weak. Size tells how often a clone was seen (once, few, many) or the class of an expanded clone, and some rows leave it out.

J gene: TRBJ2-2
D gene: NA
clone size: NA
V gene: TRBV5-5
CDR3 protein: CASSFRDSNTGELFF
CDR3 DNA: TGTGCCAGCAGCTTCCGGGACTCAAACACCGGGGAGCTGTTTTTT

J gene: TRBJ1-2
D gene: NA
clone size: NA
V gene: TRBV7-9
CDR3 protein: CSSSIRGNYGYTF
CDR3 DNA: TGTTCCAGCAGCATCAGGGGCAACTATGGCTACACCTTC

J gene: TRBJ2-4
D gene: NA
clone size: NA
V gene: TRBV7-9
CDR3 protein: CASSFLLTSRGAKNIQYF
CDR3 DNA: TGTGCCAGCAGCTTCCTTTTGACTAGTAGAGGAGCCAAAAACATTCAGTACTTC

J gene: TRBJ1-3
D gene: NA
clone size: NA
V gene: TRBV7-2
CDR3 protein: CASSLAHGRGRLFSGNTIYF
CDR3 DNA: TGTGCCAGCAGCTTAGCGCACGGCAGGGGACGTCTCTTCTCTGGAAACACCATATATTTT

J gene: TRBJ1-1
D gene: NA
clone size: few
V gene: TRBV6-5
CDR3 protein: CASHRVTNTEAFF
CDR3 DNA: TGTGCCAGCCATCGGGTTACCAACACTGAAGCTTTCTTT

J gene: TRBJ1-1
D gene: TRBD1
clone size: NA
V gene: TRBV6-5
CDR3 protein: CASSRDRVMNTEAFF
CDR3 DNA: TGTGCCAGCAGCCGCGACAGGGTGATGAACACTGAAGCTTTCTTT

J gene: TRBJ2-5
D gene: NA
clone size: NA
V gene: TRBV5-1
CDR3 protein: CASSLQGLETQYF
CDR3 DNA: TGCGCCAGCAGCTTACAGGGTTTGGAGACCCAGTACTTC

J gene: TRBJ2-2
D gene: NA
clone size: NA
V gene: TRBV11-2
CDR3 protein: CASSPLGDTGELFF
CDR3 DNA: TGTGCCAGCAGCCCCCTTGGAGACACCGGGGAGCTGTTTTTT

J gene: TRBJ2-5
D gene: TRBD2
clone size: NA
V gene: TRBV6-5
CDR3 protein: CASSYVSGAETQYF
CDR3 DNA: TGTGCCAGCAGTTACGTAAGCGGGGCGGAGACCCAGTACTTC

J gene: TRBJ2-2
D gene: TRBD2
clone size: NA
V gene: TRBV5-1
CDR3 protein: CASTVGLAGPGELFF
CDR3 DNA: TGCGCCAGCACCGTTGGACTAGCGGGACCCGGGGAGCTGTTTTTT

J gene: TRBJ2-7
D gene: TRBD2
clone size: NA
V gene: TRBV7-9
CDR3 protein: CASSLGTSGSYEQYF
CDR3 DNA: TGTGCCAGCAGCTTAGGGACTAGCGGTTCTTACGAGCAGTACTTC

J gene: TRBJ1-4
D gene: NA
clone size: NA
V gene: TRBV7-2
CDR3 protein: CASSLDRQVEKLFF
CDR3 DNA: TGTGCCAGCAGCTTAGATCGGCAGGTTGAAAAACTGTTTTTT

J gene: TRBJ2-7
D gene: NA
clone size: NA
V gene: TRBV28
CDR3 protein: CASSLRGSTSYEQYF
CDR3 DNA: TGTGCCAGCAGTTTAAGGGGCTCAACCTCCTACGAGCAGTACTTC

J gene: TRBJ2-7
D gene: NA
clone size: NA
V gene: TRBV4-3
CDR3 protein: CASSQDVRGYEQYF
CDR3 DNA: TGCGCCAGCAGCCAAGATGTAAGGGGTTACGAGCAGTACTTC

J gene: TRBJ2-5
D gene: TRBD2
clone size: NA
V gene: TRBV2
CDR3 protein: CASGTGGGSIGETQYF
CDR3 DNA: TGTGCCAGCGGAACGGGGGGGGGATCCATAGGGGAGACCCAGTACTTC